The clone carrying this TCR beta chain has more than one count but fewer than ten. TCRdb's copy holds only in-frame clones and misses some; the assay was immunoSEQ multiplex PCR. The sample consists of about 250,000 clones, around 88% of them appearing once. These data originate in a study of blood T cell repertoires in COVID-19. The CDR3 loop spans 15 amino acids. Per the germline V gene, CDR1 is MNHEY and CDR2 is SMNVEV (reference sequence). V was pared by 4 bases and J by 10 bases, with 10 bases of the junction left unmatched. The sample was PBMCs or T cells enriched from blood (not recorded which). V usage is TRBV27 and J usage is TRBJ1-6, with 7 bases aligning to TRBD1. This TCR came from a man aged 40-50 years who had recovered from COVID-19. The DNA of the CDR3 is TGTGCCAGCAGTTCACCGCAACAGGGGTGGTCACCCCTCCACTTT. It codes for CASSSPQQGWSPLHF.